The T cell receptor (beta chain) under discussion was sequenced for a study of OX40 agonist ivuxolimab in advanced cancers. Background on the study: In this trial design, patients received ivuxolimab intravenously at 0.01 to 10 mg/kg every 2 weeks. Study results and limitations: There was clonal expansion of CD4+ and CD8+ blood T cells by week 6 at 0.1 to 3.0 mg/kg. No antigen was identified for the clonally expanded peripheral T cells.

Germline CDR1 reads SGHAT; CDR2 reads FQDESV (reference sequence). CDR3 length equals 14 residues. The V segment lost 5 bases and the J segment 3 bases; nucleotides outside the gene matches: 4. At baseline, cycle 4 day 1, and cycle 7 day 1, blood was sampled. Sequencing used immunoSEQ multiplex PCR; TCRdb keeps in-frame clones, though not all of them. Of 65,000 to 80,000 clones listed, about 86% are singletons. Worth noting for this clone: The antigen remains unidentified.

The chain recombines TRBV11-1 with TRBJ1-2, with 9 bases that match TRBD1. Specimen: CD4+ or CD8+ T cells sorted from blood, collected in a trial of the OX40 agonist ivuxolimab. This TCR was sampled from an adult with an advanced solid tumor such as melanoma, head and neck, liver or kidney cancer. The CDR3 sequence: CASSPGQGYYGYTF. As DNA, the CDR3 is TGTGCCAGCAGCCCTGGACAGGGGTACTATGGCTACACCTTC.